Shown below are 23 T cell receptor beta chains from a single sample sequenced in a study of T cell changes during pregnancy in multiple sclerosis. The method was immunoSEQ multiplex PCR; TCRdb's version includes in-frame clones alone and lacks a portion of them. The sample has 50,000 to 75,000 clones, about nine tenths seen once. This sample comprised peripheral blood, obtained after pregnancy. Receptors originate from a female donor in good health, enrolled as a control in a pregnancy study.

V gene TRBV7-9 combines with J gene TRBJ2-1, with a tentative D call TRBD2 (6 bases). CDR1 and CDR2 (germline): SEHNR, FQNEAQ (reference sequence). V was clipped by 5 bases and J by 0 bases, with 14 bases between them. The CDR3 is 16 residues long. The CDR3 region has the DNA TGTGCCAGCAGCGCGGGATGGGGAAGCTCCTACAATGAGCAGTTCTTC. Protein product: CASSAGWGSSYNEQFF.

This sequence joins TRBV27 and TRBJ1-5; the match to TRBD1 covers 8 bases. This CDR3 is built from 14 residues. Germline CDR1 is MNHEY and CDR2 is SMNVEV (reference sequence). Trimming removed 7 bases from V and 5 bases from J; junction bases left unmatched: 7. CDR3 in DNA: TGTGCCAGCACAAGCGGACAGGGAGATCAGCCCCAGCATTTT. Its protein is CASTSGQGDQPQHF.

J is TRBJ2-1 and V is TRBV4-3; TRBD1 matches 9 bases. The V gene's germline CDR1 is LGHNA and CDR2 YSLEER. J gave up 6 bases and V 1 base, and 10 bases lay outside the gene matches. The CDR3 extends over 17 amino acids. The CDR3 reads CASSQGMRDRAFNEQFF. The CDR3, as DNA: TGCGCCAGCAGCCAAGGGATGAGGGACAGGGCATTCAATGAGCAGTTCTTC.

This rearrangement joins TRBV7-2 to TRBJ2-7; the match to TRBD1 covers 8 bases. Trimming at V came to 2 bases and at J to 3 bases, leaving 3 bases not matched to a gene. CDR3 length: 14 amino acids. Germline values: CDR1 SGHTA, CDR2 FQGNSA. CDR3 coding DNA: TGTGCCAGCAGCTTATCGGGACAGGTCTACGAGCAGTACTTC. Translation gives CASSLSGQVYEQYF.

This clone appeared a single time. J is TRBJ1-5 and V is TRBV30; weak D call: TRBD1 (5 bases). The germline V gene has CDR1 GTSNPN and CDR2 SVGIG (reference sequence). V lost 5 bases and J lost 1, with 12 bases in between. CDR3 length: 14 residues. CDR3: CAWGGGRSNQPQHF. CDR3 DNA sequence: TGTGCCTGGGGGGGAGGGAGAAGCAATCAGCCCCAGCATTTT.

Notes on this clone: The junction shows a germline mismatch at one end, possibly a read error. The chain employs TRBV4-2 and TRBJ1-6, with TRBD1 as a possible D gene (6 bases). This CDR3 contains 16 residues. The germline V gene encodes CDR1 LGHNA and CDR2 YNFKEQ. This CDR3 is CVSSQGRGAENSPLHF. The CDR3, as DNA: TGTGTCAGCAGCCAGGGCAGGGGAGCTGAAAATTCACCCCTCCACTTT.

This clone occurred once. CDR3 loop: CASSGYLSSYEQYF. The CDR3 coding sequence is TGTGCCAGTAGTGGTTACTTGAGCTCCTACGAGCAGTACTTC. The rearrangement joins TRBV19 to TRBJ2-7, with D unresolved. Trimming took 5 bases from V and 0 from J, leaving 11 bases between them. CDR3 size: 14 residues. The germline gives CDR1 LNHDA, CDR2 SQIVND (reference sequence).

J is TRBJ2-3 and V is TRBV27; D perhaps matches TRBD1 (6 bases). The CDR3 spans 13 residues. Germline V gives CDR1 MNHEY, CDR2 SMNVEV (reference sequence). The V end was cut by 9 bases, the J end by 3 bases, with 13 bases between. As DNA, the CDR3 is TGTGCCAGGTGGGGTGGGACAACAGATACGCAGTATTTT. It codes for CARWGGTTDTQYF.

The rearrangement uses TRBV7-2 and TRBJ2-1; TRBD1 agrees at 10 bases. The ends lost 4 bases at V and 15 bases at J; junction bases unmatched: 18. The CDR3 totals 16 residues. Germline lookup yields CDR1 SGHTA and CDR2 FQGNSA. The CDR3 here is CASSYRQGASGSEGFF. DNA for the CDR3: TGTGCCAGCAGCTATCGACAGGGGGCGAGCGGTTCCGAGGGGTTCTTC.

J is TRBJ1-3 and V is TRBV7-9; D unresolved. With 4 bases removed from V and 0 bases from J, the gap between germline ends came to 13 bases. The V gene's germline CDR1 is SEHNR and CDR2 FQNEAQ (reference sequence). The CDR3 has 16 amino acids. The CDR3 protein is CASSSRTGFSGNTIYF. CDR3 bases: TGTGCCAGCAGCTCGCGGACGGGATTCTCTGGAAACACCATATATTTT.

The chain combines TRBV7-9 with TRBJ1-2; D remains ambiguous. Germline loops: CDR1 SEHNR, CDR2 FQNEAQ (reference sequence). Trimming shortened V by 1 base and J by 4 bases, and 10 bases separated the two germline ends. The CDR3 totals 14 residues. Here the CDR3 reads CASSLDGYSYGYTF. The CDR3 coding sequence is TGTGCCAGCAGCTTAGATGGGTACAGCTATGGCTACACCTTC.

V gene TRBV4-3 combines with J gene TRBJ1-1; 8 nucleotides agree with TRBD1. Germline lookup yields CDR1 LGHNA and CDR2 YSLEER. The CDR3 spans 16 residues. Germline trimming cut 0 bases from V and 7 bases from J; bases unmatched to any gene: 10. CDR3 DNA: TGCGCCAGCAGCCAAGATCGAGCTAAGACAGGGGTTGAAGCTTTCTTT. Translation gives CASSQDRAKTGVEAFF.

The chain joins TRBV30 to TRBJ1-1, with D hard to call. Per the germline V gene, CDR1 is GTSNPN and CDR2 is SVGIG (reference sequence). Trimming cost V 0 bases and J 0 bases, with 14 bases left between them. CDR3 size: 16 residues. CDR3 bases: TGTGCCTGGAGTGTACAGTACCCCCCGATGAACACTGAAGCTTTCTTT. Its translation is CAWSVQYPPMNTEAFF.

The rearrangement joins TRBV7-8 to TRBJ1-2; no reliable D call. The CDR3 length is 14 residues. The V end lost 5 bases, the J end lost 8 bases, and 18 bases lay between the germline ends. The germline V gene has CDR1 SGHVS and CDR2 FQNEAQ. CDR3 sequence reads: CASSHRTGKGGYTF. The DNA of the CDR3 is TGTGCCAGCAGCCATCGGACCGGGAAAGGGGGCTACACCTTC.

This sequence joins TRBV2 and TRBJ2-5, with 8 bases fitting TRBD2. Trimming took 11 bases from V and 4 from J; bases not matched to a gene: 9. The germline CDR1 and CDR2 sequences are SNHLY and FYNNEI. The CDR3 extends over 13 amino acids. CDR3 sequence reads: CAAAGLGGETQYF. In DNA form, the CDR3 reads TGTGCCGCTGCGGGACTAGGGGGAGAGACCCAGTACTTC.

The chain couples TRBV19 to TRBJ1-5, with D perhaps TRBD1 (5 bases). Germline assignment: CDR1 LNHDA and CDR2 SQIVND (reference sequence). CDR3 length: 13 residues. The V gene lost 7 bases and the J gene lost 4 bases, with 11 bases spanning the gap. CDR3 amino acids: CASTREGNQPQHF. The CDR3 coding sequence is TGTGCCAGTACCCGGGAGGGGAATCAGCCCCAGCATTTT. Full variable domain (rest looked up from reference TRBV19 and TRBJ1-5): DGGITQSPKYLFRKEGQNVTLSCEQNLNHDAMYWYRQDPGQGLRLIYYSQIVNDFQKGDIAEGYSVSREKKESFPLTVTSAQKNPTAFYLCASTREGNQPQHFGDGTRLSIL.

The chain joins TRBV5-8 to TRBJ2-1; D unresolved. Trimming removed 4 bases at V and 3 bases at J, with 5 bases between. Germline CDR1 and CDR2: SGHTS and YDEGEE. CDR3 length: 12 residues. CDR3 in amino acids: CASSPLYNEQFF. The CDR3 nucleotides are TGTGCCAGCAGCCCACTCTACAATGAGCAGTTCTTC. Full variable domain (rest looked up from reference TRBV5-8 and TRBJ2-1): EAGVTQSPTHLIKTRGQQATLRCSPISGHTSVYWYQQALGLGLQFLLWYDEGEERNRGNFPPRFSGRQFPNYSSELNVNALELEDSALYLCASSPLYNEQFFGPGTRLTVL.

The rearrangement uses TRBV11-3 and TRBJ2-7; 7 bases are shared with TRBD1. The CDR3 contains 13 residues. V shed 1 base, J shed 6 bases, and the junction held 3 bases outside the gene matches. Germline V CDR1 and CDR2: SGHNT, YENEEA. The CDR3 region has the DNA TGTGCCAGCAGCTTAGTTCCAGGGGGCGAGCAGTACTTC. Its protein product is CASSLVPGGEQYF.

The chain is built from TRBV7-9 and TRBJ2-7, with a weak D call TRBD2 (6 bases). Trimming removed 0 bases at V and 4 bases at J, with 10 bases between. The V gene's germline CDR1 is SEHNR and CDR2 FQNEAQ (reference sequence). The CDR3 runs to 14 residues. CDR3 nucleotide sequence: TGTGCCAGCAGCTTAGCGGGGGGTGCTTACGAGCAGTACTTC. Translation: CASSLAGGAYEQYF.

J is TRBJ1-1 and V is TRBV7-8; D remains ambiguous. V was shortened by 0 bases and J by 5 bases, with 10 bases between the two germline ends. The CDR3 covers 14 residues. The V gene's germline CDR1 is SGHVS and CDR2 FQNEAQ. The CDR3 is CASSLAEGWTEAFF. CDR3 nucleotides: TGTGCCAGCAGCTTAGCGGAGGGTTGGACTGAAGCTTTCTTT. Full variable domain (remainder filled in from reference TRBV7-8 and TRBJ1-1): GAGVSQSPRYKVAKRGQDVALRCDPISGHVSLFWYQQALGQGPEFLTYFQNEAQLDKSGLPSDRFFAERPEGSVSTLKIQRTQQEDSAVYLCASSLAEGWTEAFFGQGTRLTVV.

The chain employs TRBV10-3 and TRBJ2-3, with 9 bases aligning to TRBD2. Per germline, CDR1 ENHRY and CDR2 SYGVKD. This CDR3 is 14 amino acids long. The trim removed 9 bases at V and 1 base at J, leaving 5 bases unmatched. The CDR3 region is CAIAGGQGTDTQYF. The DNA for the CDR3 is TGTGCCATTGCGGGGGGGCAAGGCACAGATACGCAGTATTTT.

The chain is built from TRBV7-7 and TRBJ2-5; TRBD2 aligns across 7 bases. Germline CDR1 and CDR2: SSHAT and FNYEAQ (reference sequence). V was pared by 5 bases and J by 4 bases, with 13 bases of the junction left unmatched. The CDR3 has 16 amino acids. CDR3 in DNA: TGTGCCAGCAGCCTAAGCTTGGCGGGACTACGAGAGACCCAGTACTTC. Residues: CASSLSLAGLRETQYF.

This clone was counted a few times. This chain joins TRBV30 and TRBJ1-6, with TRBD1 as a possible D gene (6 bases). V was trimmed by 3 bases and J by 6 bases, leaving 15 bases between them. Germline lookup yields CDR1 GTSNPN and CDR2 SVGIG (reference sequence). The CDR3 consists of 15 residues. The CDR3 nucleotides are TGTGCCTGGAGCTTCGGGGGGCGTCTTAATTCACCCCTCCACTTT. Residues: CAWSFGGRLNSPLHF.